Only a few counts were recorded for the clone carrying this T cell receptor beta chain. This sample was included in a study of blood T cell repertoires in COVID-19. Study-wide background: Acute and convalescent COVID-19 specimens originated in the United States, Italy and Spain. PBMCs, B-cell-depleted T cells, or T cells provided the cDNA or gDNA that made up the material.

Original processing notes: The authors estimated nucleated cell counts from reference gene primer amplification. Method: immunoSEQ multiplex PCR; TCRdb's copy keeps in-frame clones and lacks some. V and J calls and clone size come straight from that table; D and trimming were deduced from the DNA. The sample consists of about 320,000 clones, about nine tenths of them appearing once. It was during active infection that Seattle patients were enrolled and then longitudinally followed. The CDR3 totals 15 residues. V lost 4 bases and J 6 bases, leaving 19 bases between the germline ends. Germline CDR1 reads SGHRS; CDR2 reads YFSETQ.

This TCR derives from a woman in her thirties with COVID-19, enrolled during active disease. Source material: peripheral blood. The chain has TRBV5-1 and TRBJ1-1, with TRBD1 as a possible D gene (6 bases). The CDR3 DNA reads as TGCGCCAGCAGCCGTAACAGGGAAAGGCAGGCTGAAGCTTTCTTT. As protein: CASSRNRERQAEAFF.